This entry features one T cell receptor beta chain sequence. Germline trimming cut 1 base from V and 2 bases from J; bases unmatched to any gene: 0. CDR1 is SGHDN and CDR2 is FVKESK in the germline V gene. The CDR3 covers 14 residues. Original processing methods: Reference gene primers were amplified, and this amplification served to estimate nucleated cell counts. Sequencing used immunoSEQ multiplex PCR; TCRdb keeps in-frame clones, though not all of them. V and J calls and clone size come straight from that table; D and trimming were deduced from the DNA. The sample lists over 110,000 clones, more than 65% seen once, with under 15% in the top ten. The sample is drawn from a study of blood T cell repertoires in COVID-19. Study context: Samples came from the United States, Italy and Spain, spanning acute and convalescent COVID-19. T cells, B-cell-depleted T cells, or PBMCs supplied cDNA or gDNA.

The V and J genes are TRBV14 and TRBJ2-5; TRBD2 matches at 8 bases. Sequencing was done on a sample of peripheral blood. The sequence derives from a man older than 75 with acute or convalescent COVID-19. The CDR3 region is CASSQVAGQETQYF. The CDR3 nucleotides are TGTGCCAGCAGCCAAGTAGCGGGGCAAGAGACCCAGTACTTC.